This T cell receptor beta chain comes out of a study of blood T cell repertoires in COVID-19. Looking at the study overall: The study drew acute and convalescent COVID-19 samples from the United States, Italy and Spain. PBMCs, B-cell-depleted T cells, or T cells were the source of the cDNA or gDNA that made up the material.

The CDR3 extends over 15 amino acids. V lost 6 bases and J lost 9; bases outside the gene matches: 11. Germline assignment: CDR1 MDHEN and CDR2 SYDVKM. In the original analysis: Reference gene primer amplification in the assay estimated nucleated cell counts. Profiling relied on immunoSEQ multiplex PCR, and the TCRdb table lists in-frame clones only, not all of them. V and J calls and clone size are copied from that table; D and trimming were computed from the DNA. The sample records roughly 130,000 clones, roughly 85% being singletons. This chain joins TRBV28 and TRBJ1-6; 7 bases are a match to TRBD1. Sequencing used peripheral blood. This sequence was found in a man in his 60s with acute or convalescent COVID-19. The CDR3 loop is CASRKDGTDASPLHF. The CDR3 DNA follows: TGTGCCAGCAGGAAAGACGGGACAGATGCTTCACCCCTCCACTTT.